A selection of T cell receptor beta chains follows, all from one sample in a study of blood T cell repertoires in COVID-19. TCRdb's table, derived via immunoSEQ multiplex PCR, lists solely in-frame clones and lacks some. The sample has around 470,000 clones, less than 95% seen once. Input material: PBMCs or T cells enriched from blood (not recorded which). These receptors were collected from a man aged 18 to 29 who had recovered from COVID-19. CDR3s include the opening cysteine and the closing phenylalanine or tryptophan. The D gene is left open where the match is weak. For some rows the clone size is stated as once, few or many, or as a class when expanded; others skip it.

NA | TRBJ1-6 | NA | 15 | TRBV5-1 | TGCGCCAGCAGCTTCTCTGAGGCAGGGGAGTCGCCCCTCCACTTT | CASSFSEAGESPLHF
NA | TRBJ2-7 | TRBD1 | 13 | TRBV6-5 | TGTGCCAGCATTCGACAGGGCTCCTACGAGCAGTACTTC | CASIRQGSYEQYF
NA | TRBJ2-1 | NA | 14 | TRBV7-8 | TGTGCCAGCAGCGGCAGCCCTAGCACCAATGAGCAGTTCTTC | CASSGSPSTNEQFF
NA | TRBJ1-1 | TRBD1 | 17 | TRBV11-2 | TGTGCCAGCAGCTTCGGACCCCGACAGGGAAAGAACACTGAAGCTTTCTTT | CASSFGPRQGKNTEAFF
NA | TRBJ2-7 | NA | 16 | TRBV27 | TGTGCCAGCAGACGTTCTCAGGCGGGAATATCCTACGAGCAGTACTTC | CASRRSQAGISYEQYF
NA | TRBJ2-3 | TRBD1 | 20 | TRBV4-1 | TGCGCCAGCAGCCAAGGGAGGTGGCAGGGGGTTCCCCTAGGCACAGATACGCAGTATTTT | CASSQGRWQGVPLGTDTQYF
NA | TRBJ1-6 | TRBD1 | 15 | TRBV28 | TGTGCCAGCAGTGTTTGGGACAGATCTAATTCACCCCTCCACTTT | CASSVWDRSNSPLHF
NA | TRBJ1-2 | NA | 13 | TRBV5-1 | TGCGCCAGCAGGGTTGAGGAGGGTTGGGGCTACACCTTC | CASRVEEGWGYTF
once | TRBJ1-3 | NA | 13 | TRBV5-1 | TGCGCCAGCAGCTTGGATCCAGGAAACACCATATATTTT | CASSLDPGNTIYF
NA | TRBJ1-6 | TRBD1 | 15 | TRBV5-1 | TGCGCCAGCAGCCCTGGGACAGGGCCTAATTCACCCCTCCACTTT | CASSPGTGPNSPLHF
NA | TRBJ1-1 | NA | 14 | TRBV30 | TGTGCCTGGAGTGGTTCCCCGGGATCGACTGAAGCTTTCTTT | CAWSGSPGSTEAFF
NA | TRBJ1-4 | NA | 14 | TRBV2 | TGTGCCAGCAGGGCAACAGTGGTCCCCGAAAAACTGTTTTTT | CASRATVVPEKLFF
NA | TRBJ1-2 | NA | 13 | TRBV14 | TGTGCCAGCAGCGCCCACAGGGTTGATGGCTACACCTTC | CASSAHRVDGYTF
once | TRBJ1-4 | NA | 15 | TRBV3-1/TRBV3-2 | TGTGCCAGCAGCCAAGCAGGCCAGGGGATCCCAAAACTGTTTTTT | CASSQAGQGIPKLFF
NA | TRBJ2-5 | NA | 13 | TRBV18 | TGTGCCAGCTCTCGTCAAACGGGGGAGACCCAGTACTTC | CASSRQTGETQYF
NA | TRBJ1-4 | NA | 15 | TRBV5-5 | TGTGCCAGCAGCTTGGATCACGGGCGGGATGAAAAACTGTTTTTT | CASSLDHGRDEKLFF
NA | TRBJ1-2 | NA | 15 | TRBV6-1 | TGTGCCAGCAGTGATCCAGGGAAGAGTGTCTATGGCTACACCTTC | CASSDPGKSVYGYTF
NA | TRBJ1-1 | NA | 13 | TRBV7-9 | TGTGCCAGCATGCCCAGAAGAAACACTGAAGCTTTCTTT | CASMPRRNTEAFF
NA | TRBJ1-3 | NA | 13 | TRBV11-3 | TGTGCCAGCAGCAACAGTGAAGGGGTCGCCATATATTTT | CASSNSEGVAIYF
NA | TRBJ2-3 | TRBD2 | 17 | TRBV30 | TGTGCCTGGAGTGTAGATCTAGCGGCGGTCCCCCTGCATACGCAGTATTTT | CAWSVDLAAVPLHTQYF
NA | TRBJ1-2 | NA | 13 | TRBV2 | TGTGCCAGCAGTGAAGGCGGATGGGAGGGCTACACCTTC | CASSEGGWEGYTF
NA | TRBJ1-1 | NA | 14 | TRBV19 | TGTGCCAGTAGTAGCTCAGGGTGGGTAACTGAAGCTTTCTTT | CASSSSGWVTEAFF
NA | TRBJ1-2 | TRBD1 | 14 | TRBV2 | TGTGCCAGCAGCTCACAGGGGAGTGGTTATGGCTACACCTTC | CASSSQGSGYGYTF
NA | TRBJ1-5 | TRBD1 | 13 | TRBV7-9 | TGTGCCAGCAGCTTTTCAGGGGGACAGCCCCAGCATTTT | CASSFSGGQPQHF
once | TRBJ1-5 | NA | 13 | TRBV7-2 | TGTGCCAGCAGCTGGGGGCCTGATCAGCCCCAGCATTTT | CASSWGPDQPQHF
NA | TRBJ1-2 | TRBD1 | 12 | TRBV29-1 | TGCAGCGCTCAGGGGGCCCACATTGGCTACACCTTC | CSAQGAHIGYTF
NA | TRBJ2-5 | TRBD2 | 19 | TRBV18 | TGTGCCAGCTCACCAAGTCCCACTAGCGGGGTAATGAGAGGGAAGACCCAGTACTTC | CASSPSPTSGVMRGKTQYF
NA | TRBJ2-7 | TRBD2 | 18 | TRBV28 | TGTGCCAGCAGAACTCCGGGCATCCGTAGCGGGAGTTCCTACGAGCAGTACTTC | CASRTPGIRSGSSYEQYF
NA | TRBJ1-2 | NA | 15 | TRBV6-5 | TGTGCCAGCAGTTACGGGGAGGGAGGGGTGAATGGCTACACCTTC | CASSYGEGGVNGYTF
NA | TRBJ2-3 | NA | 14 | TRBV9 | TGTGCCAGCAGCGTAGCGGGGGGCGGGGATACGCAGTATTTT | CASSVAGGGDTQYF
NA | TRBJ1-1 | NA | 13 | TRBV11-2 | TGTGCCAGCAGCTTAGTGGAACAGGGAAAAGCTTTCTTT | CASSLVEQGKAFF
NA | TRBJ1-1 | NA | 14 | TRBV6-4 | TGTGCCAGCAGTGACTCGAAGGCGGGGGGAAGAGCTTTCTTT | CASSDSKAGGRAFF